Listed here are 29 T cell receptor beta chains from one sample, sequenced in a study of lymphopenia after photon versus proton radiotherapy. Generated by immunoSEQ multiplex PCR, the TCRdb table keeps only in-frame clones and is missing some. The table has around 29,000 clones, around nine tenths seen once. The material was peripheral blood, obtained from a patient treated with proton-based radiotherapy. All receptors derive from a woman in her fifties or sixties with cholangiocarcinoma. Some clones in this sample may be carry-over from other donors' samples.

The chain combines TRBV5-4 with TRBJ2-7; TRBD2 might be the D (6 bases). The CDR3 loop spans 13 amino acids. Trimming took 3 bases from V and 7 from J, leaving 14 bases between them. CDR1 SGHNT and CDR2 YYREEE come from the germline V gene (reference sequence). The CDR3 sequence is CASSSEGSGEQYF. The CDR3 bases are TGTGCCAGCAGCTCGGAGGGGTCCGGGGAGCAGTACTTC.

This chain links TRBV10-2 with TRBJ1-2; no clear D. This CDR3 has 12 residues. The germline V gene has CDR1 WSHSY and CDR2 SAAADI. The V end was cut by 6 bases, the J end by 3 bases, with 8 bases between. As DNA, the CDR3 is TGCGCCAGCAGCTACGGGGACTATGGCTACACCTTC. Amino acids: CASSYGDYGYTF.

This clone was observed a single time. CDR3 amino acids: CASSPHIGGPRYF. Here the CDR3 DNA reads TGTGCCAGCAGCCCTCATATAGGGGGCCCACGGTACTTC. This chain joins TRBV11-2 and TRBJ2-7; 7 bases map to TRBD1. The V gene end was trimmed by 5 bases and the J gene end by 12 bases; junction bases not matched to a gene: 13. From germline, CDR1 is SGHAT and CDR2 FQNNGV. The CDR3 length is 13 residues. Looking up the rest from reference TRBV11-2 and TRBJ2-7 gives the full variable domain: EAGVAQSPRYKIIEKRQSVAFWCNPISGHATLYWYQQILGQGPKLLIQFQNNGVVDDSQLPKDRFSAERLKGVDSTLKIQPAKLEDSAVYLCASSPHIGGPRYFGPGTRLTVT.

The V and J genes are TRBV18 and TRBJ2-4; possibly TRBD1 for D (6 bases). The CDR3 totals 17 residues. Germline lookup yields CDR1 KGHSH and CDR2 LQKENI. Trimming took off 3 bases at V and 0 bases at J, with 15 bases between the two ends. The chain's CDR3 is CASSPQGQPLAKNIQYF. As DNA, the CDR3 is TGTGCCAGCTCACCGCAAGGACAGCCCCTAGCCAAAAACATTCAGTACTTC.

As to this clone: An end of the junction differs from the germline gene, which may be a read error. Different DNA sequences within this sample yield the same CDR3. The CDR3, as DNA: TGTGCTAGCAGCCAGGACGGACTCAATCAGCCCCAGCATTTT. This encodes CASSQDGLNQPQHF. The gene calls are TRBV4-2 and TRBJ1-5; no reliable D call. Germline lookup yields CDR1 LGHNA and CDR2 YNFKEQ. The CDR3 covers 14 residues.

This rearrangement joins TRBV10-3 to TRBJ2-1, with unresolved D. CDR1 ENHRY and CDR2 SYGVKD come from the germline V gene. The V end lost 1 base, the J end lost 4 bases, and 2 bases lay between the germline ends. This CDR3 comprises 12 residues. The CDR3 region is CAISELYNEQFF. The CDR3 DNA reads TGTGCCATCAGTGAGTTGTACAATGAGCAGTTCTTC.

The chain uses TRBV9 and TRBJ1-4; D uncertain. Trimming took off 0 bases at V and 2 bases at J, with 2 bases between the two ends. Germline loops: CDR1 SGDLS, CDR2 YYNGEE. The length of the CDR3 is 13 residues. The CDR3 DNA reads TGTGCCAGCAGCGTAGGGACTAATGAAAAACTGTTTTTT. This gives the protein CASSVGTNEKLFF.

There are a few counts of this clone. The chain has TRBV5-4 and TRBJ2-3; D remains unclear. Per the germline V gene, CDR1 is SGHNT and CDR2 is YYREEE (reference sequence). The length of the CDR3 is 13 residues. V lost 3 bases, J lost 6 bases, and 11 bases lay in between. In DNA, the CDR3 is TGTGCCAGCAGCTCGGTTTGGATTGATACGCAGTATTTT. Residues: CASSSVWIDTQYF. Combining the CDR3 with reference TRBV5-4 and TRBJ2-3 gives the whole variable domain ETGVTQSPTHLIKTRGQQVTLRCSSQSGHNTVSWYQQALGQGPQFIFQYYREEENGRGNFPPRFSGLQFPNYSSELNVNALELDDSALYLCASSSVWIDTQYFGPGTRLTVL.

The chain joins TRBV19 to TRBJ1-1; D call uncertain. Per the germline V gene, CDR1 is LNHDA and CDR2 is SQIVND (reference sequence). The CDR3 consists of 10 residues. Between the trimmed V and J ends, which lost 4 bases and 4 bases, there was a span of 1 base. The CDR3 region is CASSSTEAFF. CDR3 in DNA: TGTGCCAGTAGTAGCACTGAAGCTTTCTTT.

The genes are TRBV18 and TRBJ1-2; no definite D call. V lost 3 bases, J lost 6 bases, and 11 bases lay in between. This CDR3 comprises 13 residues. CDR1 is KGHSH and CDR2 is LQKENI in the germline V gene. In DNA form, the CDR3 reads TGTGCCAGCTCACCCCAGGTTAGCGATGGCTACACCTTC. It codes for CASSPQVSDGYTF.

The rearrangement uses TRBV4-1 and TRBJ2-5; 7 bases line up with TRBD2. With V trimmed by 4 bases and J by 1 base, 9 bases remained unmatched. Germline V gene data show CDR1 as MGHRA and CDR2 as YSYEKL. This CDR3 has 16 residues. CDR3 bases: TGCGCCAGCAGCCGACGAACTAGCGAGAGCCAAGAGACCCAGTACTTC. Translation: CASSRRTSESQETQYF.

The chain combines TRBV5-1 with TRBJ2-5; a possible D gene is TRBD1 (6 bases). CDR3 length equals 14 residues. Germline V gives CDR1 SGHRS, CDR2 YFSETQ. V was clipped by 2 bases and J by 2 bases, with 10 bases between them. CDR3 loop: CASSLTGIQETQYF. Here the CDR3 DNA reads TGCGCCAGCAGCTTAACAGGGATTCAAGAGACCCAGTACTTC.

The genes are TRBV4-1 and TRBJ1-4, with 9 positions matching TRBD1. Germline CDR1 and CDR2: MGHRA and YSYEKL. With V trimmed by 1 base and J by 8 bases, 8 bases remained unmatched. This CDR3 contains 16 residues. CDR3 region: CASSQGAGTGSEKLFF. CDR3 sequence (DNA): TGCGCCAGCAGCCAAGGCGCCGGGACAGGGAGCGAAAAACTGTTTTTT.

V usage is TRBV5-4 and J usage is TRBJ2-2; D unclear. The germline V gene encodes CDR1 SGHNT and CDR2 YYREEE (reference sequence). The CDR3 spans 12 residues. Trimming took 6 bases from V and 7 from J, leaving 10 bases between them. The CDR3 region has the DNA TGTGCCAGCAAAAGAGAAAGCGGGGAGCTGTTTTTT. Its protein is CASKRESGELFF.

The V gene is TRBV27, the J gene TRBJ2-5; TRBD1 might be the D (6 bases). Looked up from germline, CDR1 is MNHEY and CDR2 is SMNVEV (reference sequence). V was pared by 5 bases and J by 4 bases, with 11 bases between. The CDR3 totals 13 residues. CDR3 sequence reads: CASSTGTRETQYF. CDR3 DNA: TGTGCCAGCAGTACCGGGACACGAGAGACCCAGTACTTC.

The CDR3 bases are TGCAGCGTTGCGGGGACAGTTAGCACAGATACGCAGTATTTT. This translates into CSVAGTVSTDTQYF. This chain joins TRBV29-1 and TRBJ2-3; 7 positions match TRBD1. The CDR3 totals 14 residues. Losses at the gene ends were 4 bases for V and 0 bases for J; bases not matched to a gene: 4. CDR1 is SQVTM and CDR2 is ANQGSEA in the germline V gene.

This rearrangement joins TRBV6-6 to TRBJ1-1, with TRBD1 matching over 9 bases. V was clipped by 8 bases and J by 5 bases; unmatched bases: 3. CDR3 length: 12 residues. Germline CDR1 reads MNHNY; CDR2 reads SVGAGI (reference sequence). The CDR3, as DNA: TGTGCCAGCCGGACAGGGGAAACTGAAGCTTTCTTT. Amino acid sequence: CASRTGETEAFF.

This clone was detected only a few times. V usage is TRBV11-3 and J usage is TRBJ2-3; a possible D gene is TRBD2 (6 bases). Germline values: CDR1 SGHNT, CDR2 YENEEA. This CDR3 spans 16 amino acids. Trimming stripped 4 bases from V and 0 bases from J, with 14 bases between. The CDR3 coding sequence is TGTGCCAGCAGCTACGGACGGACTACTAGCACAGATACGCAGTATTTT. It encodes CASSYGRTTSTDTQYF.

V is TRBV18 and J is TRBJ2-1; 8 bases are shared with TRBD2. V lost 2 bases and J lost 2; bases outside the gene matches: 8. The CDR3 consists of 17 residues. The germline V gene encodes CDR1 KGHSH and CDR2 LQKENI. CDR3 protein: CASSPRKTSGTYNEQFF. The CDR3, as DNA: TGTGCCAGCTCACCAAGAAAAACTAGCGGTACCTACAATGAGCAGTTCTTC.

The V and J genes are TRBV19 and TRBJ1-5, with TRBD1 matching over 8 bases. The germline V gene has CDR1 LNHDA and CDR2 SQIVND (reference sequence). V gave up 6 bases and J gave up 4 bases; unmatched junction bases: 5. There are 14 residues in the CDR3. CDR3 in amino acids: CASRDRAFNQPQHF. The CDR3 DNA sequence: TGTGCCAGTAGGGACAGGGCCTTTAATCAGCCCCAGCATTTT.

The CDR3 DNA reads TGCGCCAGCAGCTTGGATCTCTATCAGCCCCAGCATTTT. Amino acid sequence: CASSLDLYQPQHF. The chain has TRBV5-1 and TRBJ1-5; D uncertain. CDR1 and CDR2 (germline): SGHRS, YFSETQ. Trimming cost V 0 bases and J 5 bases, with 6 bases left between them. The CDR3 contains 13 residues.

The J gene is TRBJ2-2, the V gene TRBV7-2; TRBD2 matches at 12 bases. The CDR3 is made up of 19 amino acids. The V and J ends lost 5 bases and 0 bases, in that order; junction bases with no gene match: 10. The germline CDR1 and CDR2 sequences are SGHTA and FQGNSA. The CDR3 region has the DNA TGTGCCAGCAGCCCAAGGTTACTAGCGGGAGGTACGAACACCGGGGAGCTGTTTTTT. Protein sequence: CASSPRLLAGGTNTGELFF. The variable domain in full, completed from reference TRBV7-2 and TRBJ2-2, reads GAGVSQSPSNKVTEKGKDVELRCDPISGHTALYWYRQSLGQGLEFLIYFQGNSAPDKSGLPSDRFSAERTGGSVSTLTIQRTQQEDSAVYLCASSPRLLAGGTNTGELFFGEGSRLTVL.

The chain joins TRBV6-5 to TRBJ2-7; the match to TRBD2 covers 8 bases. Germline CDR1 is MNHEY and CDR2 is SVGAGI. Trimming removed 3 bases from V and 0 bases from J; junction bases left unmatched: 4. The CDR3 is 15 residues long. The CDR3 loop reads CASSYSGGASYEQYF. CDR3 coding DNA: TGTGCCAGCAGTTATTCGGGGGGGGCCTCCTACGAGCAGTACTTC.

V is TRBV11-3 and J is TRBJ1-5, with TRBD1 matching over 7 bases. The germline V gene has CDR1 SGHNT and CDR2 YENEEA. CDR3 length: 12 residues. J gave up 12 bases and V 6 bases, and 8 bases lay outside the gene matches. The CDR3 nucleotides are TGTGCCAGCAGTCAGGACAGGCGTCGCCAGCATTTT. Its protein product is CASSQDRRRQHF.

This chain connects TRBV5-1 to TRBJ2-7; 7 bases map to TRBD1. The CDR3 extends over 16 amino acids. CDR1 is SGHRS, CDR2 YFSETQ, per germline. J lost 1 base, V lost 0 bases, and 7 bases had no gene match. In DNA form, the CDR3 reads TGCGCCAGCAGCTTGGCCACGACAGGGACGTCCTACGAGCAGTACTTC. Encoded protein: CASSLATTGTSYEQYF.

CDR3 nucleotides: TGCGCCAGCAGCCAAGAGAGTCTAGCGGGAGGGCTCCGGCAAGAGACCCAGTACTTC. This translates into CASSQESLAGGLRQETQYF. The chain uses TRBV4-3 and TRBJ2-5, with TRBD2 matching 12 bases. This CDR3 spans 19 amino acids. From germline, CDR1 is LGHNA and CDR2 YSLEER. Trimming cost V 0 bases and J 2 bases; bases outside gene matches: 10.

The V and J genes are TRBV10-2 and TRBJ2-4; 9 bases are a match to TRBD1. This CDR3 spans 12 amino acids. The junction had 4 bases not matched to a gene; V was cut back by 7 bases and J by 9 bases. Germline loops: CDR1 WSHSY, CDR2 SAAADI. CDR3 sequence (DNA): TGCGCCAGCAAGGGACAGGGAGGCATTCAGTACTTC. Amino acid sequence: CASKGQGGIQYF.

J is TRBJ1-5 and V is TRBV2; 10 nucleotides align to TRBD1. Germline V lookup: CDR1 SNHLY, CDR2 FYNNEI. The CDR3 totals 13 residues. V lost 6 bases and J lost 8; bases outside the gene matches: 4. Here the CDR3 DNA reads TGTGCCAGCAGGGACAGGGGGGAAAAGCCCCAGCATTTT. This sequence encodes CASRDRGEKPQHF.

V and J are TRBV6-5 and TRBJ2-4, with 9 nucleotides matching TRBD1. The CDR3 consists of 13 residues. Germline CDR1 is MNHEY and CDR2 is SVGAGI. The ends lost 5 bases at V and 6 bases at J; junction bases unmatched: 2. CDR3 protein: CASSRDRANIQYF. CDR3 DNA sequence: TGTGCCAGCAGTCGGGACAGGGCAAACATTCAGTACTTC.